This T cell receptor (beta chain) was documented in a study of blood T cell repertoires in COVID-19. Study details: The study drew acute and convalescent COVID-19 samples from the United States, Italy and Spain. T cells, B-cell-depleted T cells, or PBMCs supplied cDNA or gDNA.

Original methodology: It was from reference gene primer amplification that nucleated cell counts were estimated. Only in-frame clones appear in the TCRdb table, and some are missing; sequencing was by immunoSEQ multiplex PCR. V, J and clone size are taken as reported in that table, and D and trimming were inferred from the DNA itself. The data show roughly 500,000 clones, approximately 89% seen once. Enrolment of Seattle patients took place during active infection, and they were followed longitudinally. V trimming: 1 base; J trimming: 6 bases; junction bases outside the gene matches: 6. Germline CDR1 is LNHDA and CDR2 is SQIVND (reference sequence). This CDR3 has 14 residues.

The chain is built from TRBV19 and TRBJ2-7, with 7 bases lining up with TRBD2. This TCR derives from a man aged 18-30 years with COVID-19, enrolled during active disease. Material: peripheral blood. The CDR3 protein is CASSIVATSSEQYF. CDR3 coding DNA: TGTGCCAGTAGTATAGTAGCGACTAGCTCCGAGCAGTACTTC.